Listed here are 18 T cell receptor beta chains from one sample, sequenced in a study of blood T cell repertoires in COVID-19. Measured with immunoSEQ multiplex PCR; TCRdb has only the in-frame clones, and not every one. The table lists about 250,000 clones, around 81% of them singletons. Material: peripheral blood. The receptors derive from a middle-aged man with active or convalescent COVID-19.

The V and J genes are TRBV28 and TRBJ1-4; D not resolved. V was clipped by 5 bases and J by 8 bases, with 9 bases between them. Germline-derived CDR1 and CDR2 are MDHEN and SYDVKM. The CDR3 is 12 amino acids. In DNA, the CDR3 is TGTGCCAGCAGTCATAGAGGGGAAAAACTGTTTTTT. Protein: CASSHRGEKLFF.

J is TRBJ2-1 and V is TRBV7-2, with a possible D match to TRBD2 (7 bases). From germline, CDR1 is SGHTA and CDR2 FQGNSA. The CDR3 is made up of 13 amino acids. Written as DNA, the CDR3 is TGTGCTTCTGAGGGGGGGGGCGGAGATGAGCAGTTCTTC. Its protein product is CASEGGGGDEQFF.

The rearrangement links TRBV20-1 to TRBJ2-7, with 7 bases identical to TRBD1. V dropped 3 bases and J dropped 2; count of bases not matched to a gene: 1. CDR3 length equals 12 residues. From germline, CDR1 is DFQATT and CDR2 SNEGSKA (reference sequence). CDR3 region: CSASDRAYEQYF. In nucleotides, the CDR3 is TGCAGTGCTAGTGACAGGGCCTACGAGCAGTACTTC.

As for this clone: Other DNA sequences of this sample code for an identical CDR3. The chain employs TRBV7-9 and TRBJ1-5; 10 bases agree with TRBD1. Trimming at V came to 4 bases and at J to 4 bases, leaving 1 base not matched to a gene. CDR1 and CDR2 from the germline V gene are SEHNR and FQNEAQ (reference sequence). The CDR3 consists of 14 residues. CDR3: CASSSGQGNQPQHF. The DNA for the CDR3 is TGTGCCAGCAGCTCGGGACAGGGGAATCAGCCCCAGCATTTT.

The chain carries TRBV2 and TRBJ2-1; 11 positions match TRBD1. The germline CDR1 and CDR2 sequences are SNHLY and FYNNEI. J gave up 9 bases and V 3 bases, and 4 bases lay outside the gene matches. The CDR3 is 14 residues long. CDR3 loop: CASSERGQGVEQFF. Written as DNA, the CDR3 is TGTGCCAGCAGTGAGAGGGGACAGGGGGTTGAGCAGTTCTTC.

The chain joins TRBV7-2 to TRBJ2-3; a possible D gene is TRBD2 (6 bases). V was clipped by 5 bases and J by 10 bases, with 25 bases between them. The CDR3 has 16 amino acids. In germline, CDR1 is SGHTA, CDR2 FQGNSA. The chain's CDR3 is CASSRIGRDSGSPQYF. The DNA of the CDR3 is TGTGCCAGCAGCCGGATTGGGCGGGACTCAGGGTCCCCGCAGTATTTT.

The rearrangement joins TRBV5-1 to TRBJ2-7; TRBD2 aligns across 7 bases. The germline CDR1 and CDR2 sequences are SGHRS and YFSETQ. Trimming took 0 bases from V and 0 from J; bases not matched to a gene: 3. The CDR3 extends over 15 amino acids. CDR3 residues: CASSLEGGSSYEQYF. The CDR3 DNA follows: TGCGCCAGCAGCTTGGAGGGCGGGAGCTCCTACGAGCAGTACTTC.

The chain carries TRBV7-2 and TRBJ1-5, with TRBD1 as a possible D gene (6 bases). CDR3 length: 14 residues. Germline values: CDR1 SGHTA, CDR2 FQGNSA. V was clipped by 3 bases and J by 3 bases, with 9 bases between them. CDR3 in amino acids: CASSLTGFNQPQHF. DNA for the CDR3: TGTGCCAGCAGCTTGACAGGATTCAATCAGCCCCAGCATTTT.

The rearrangement links TRBV9 to TRBJ2-5, with 9 bases lining up with TRBD2. The V segment lost 0 bases and the J segment 8 bases; nucleotides outside the gene matches: 8. The CDR3 runs 15 residues. Germline V gene sequence: CDR1 SGDLS, CDR2 YYNGEE. The CDR3 coding sequence is TGTGCCAGCAGCGTAGGGGGACTAGCCGAAGGTACCCAGTACTTC. As protein: CASSVGGLAEGTQYF. Looking up the rest from reference TRBV9 and TRBJ2-5 gives the full variable domain: DSGVTQTPKHLITATGQRVTLRCSPRSGDLSVYWYQQSLDQGLQFLIQYYNGEERAKGNILERFSAQQFPDLHSELNLSSLELGDSALYFCASSVGGLAEGTQYFGPGTRLLVL.

The rearrangement uses TRBV2 and TRBJ1-4; TRBD1 is a possible D gene (5 bases). V lost 6 bases to trimming and J lost 4 bases, with 9 bases between them. Germline V lookup: CDR1 SNHLY, CDR2 FYNNEI. The CDR3 spans 13 residues. The CDR3 is CASRDSNNEKLFF. In DNA form, the CDR3 reads TGTGCCAGCAGAGACAGTAATAATGAAAAACTGTTTTTT. The whole variable domain, remainder taken from reference TRBV2 and TRBJ1-4, is EPEVTQTPSHQVTQMGQEVILRCVPISNHLYFYWYRQILGQKVEFLVSFYNNEISEKSEIFDDQFSVERPDGSNFTLKIRSTKLEDSAMYFCASRDSNNEKLFFGSGTQLSVL.

This chain connects TRBV5-1 to TRBJ1-2; 7 bases match TRBD1. CDR3 length: 13 amino acids. Germline CDR1 reads SGHRS; CDR2 reads YFSETQ. Germline trimming cut 2 bases from V and 6 bases from J; bases unmatched to any gene: 4. CDR3 in DNA: TGCGCCAGCAGCTTCCAAACAGGGGATGGCTACACCTTC. Translating gives CASSFQTGDGYTF.

The sample holds a few counts of this clone. The chain is built from TRBV2 and TRBJ2-7, with D perhaps matching TRBD1 (6 bases). CDR1 is SNHLY, CDR2 FYNNEI, per germline. V lost 6 bases to trimming and J lost 1 base, with 16 bases between them. This CDR3 contains 15 residues. Here the CDR3 DNA reads TGTGCCAGCAGACCAGTGGGGCAGGGGTCCTACGAGCAGTACTTC. Translated: CASRPVGQGSYEQYF.

This chain connects TRBV24-1 to TRBJ1-5, with D possibly being TRBD1 (5 bases). The CDR3 sequence is 17 residues long. V lost 0 bases and J lost 6, with 17 bases in between. The V gene's germline CDR1 is KGHDR and CDR2 SFDVKD. The CDR3 DNA is TGTGCCACCAGTGATTTGCATATGGGGCGTGTAGGTCAGCCCCAGCATTTT. This sequence encodes CATSDLHMGRVGQPQHF.

The chain employs TRBV2 and TRBJ1-1; D gene uncertain. Looked up from germline, CDR1 is SNHLY and CDR2 is FYNNEI. The CDR3 extends over 14 amino acids. V was shortened by 9 bases and J by 1 base, with 15 bases between the two germline ends. CDR3 sequence: CASTPGRANTEAFF. The CDR3 nucleotides read TGTGCCAGTACGCCTGGGAGGGCGAACACTGAAGCTTTCTTT.

CDR3 in DNA: TGTGCCTGGAGTGGACAGGGCTATGGCTACACCTTC. Amino acids: CAWSGQGYGYTF. V usage is TRBV30 and J usage is TRBJ1-2, with 7 bases identical to TRBD1. J lost 4 bases, V lost 1 base, and 0 bases had no gene match. Germline CDR1 GTSNPN, CDR2 SVGIG (reference sequence). The CDR3 is made up of 12 amino acids. The entire variable domain, with the rest obtained from reference TRBV30 and TRBJ1-2, is as follows: SQTIHQWPATLVQPVGSPLSLECTVEGTSNPNLYWYRQAAGRGLQLLFYSVGIGQISSEVPQNLSASRPQDRQFILSSKKLLLSDSGFYLCAWSGQGYGYTFGSGTRLTVV.

This sequence joins TRBV5-3 and TRBJ2-3; a weak D match, TRBD1 (6 bases). TRBV5-3 is known as an ORF, though its function is uncertain. The CDR3 loop spans 15 amino acids. The ends were cut back, 2 bases at V and 0 bases at J, with 10 bases in the middle. CDR3 sequence: CARSFRGASTDTQYF. DNA of the CDR3: TGTGCCAGAAGCTTCAGGGGTGCTAGCACAGATACGCAGTATTTT.

The chain has TRBV28 and TRBJ1-2; 8 bases agree with TRBD1. The CDR3 contains 13 residues. Germline loops: CDR1 MDHEN, CDR2 SYDVKM. V lost 4 bases, J lost 8 bases, and 6 bases stayed unmatched. The CDR3 bases are TGTGCCAGCAGTTACCAGGGGGCAAGCGGCTACACCTTC. Residues: CASSYQGASGYTF.

J is TRBJ1-1 and V is TRBV28, with D hard to call. Trimming left V 3 bases short and J 1 base short, with 6 bases between. Germline values: CDR1 MDHEN, CDR2 SYDVKM. This CDR3 has 13 amino acids. The chain's CDR3 is CASSFKPNTEAFF. The CDR3 nucleotides are TGTGCCAGCAGTTTTAAGCCGAACACTGAAGCTTTCTTT.